This T cell receptor (beta chain) was retrieved from a study of radiation and T cells in renal cell carcinoma. General observations from the study: Compared with controls, irradiated tumors had more, larger dominant CDR3 motifs.

Concerning this clone: Its matching antigen is unknown.

The treatment here: treatment-naive control, cytoreductive nephrectomy. Sequenced control tumors were from about a dozen males and several females, median age 57. Data came from immunoSEQ multiplex PCR; TCRdb stores just in-frame clones and leaves some out. This sample carries 5,500 to 6,000 clones, 68% of them seen once, and the ten largest clones take roughly 28%. CDR1 is MDHEN, CDR2 SYDVKM, per germline. CDR3 length: 13 residues. V lost 6 bases, J lost 3 bases, and 5 bases stayed unmatched. This specimen consisted of tumor tissue, obtained from a patient whose treatment was nephrectomy without radiotherapy. This rearrangement joins TRBV28 to TRBJ2-7, with 7 positions matching TRBD1. This clonotype was obtained from a human donor with renal cell carcinoma. The chain's CDR3 is CASRSTGLYEQYF. The CDR3, as DNA: TGTGCCAGCAGATCGACAGGGCTCTACGAGCAGTACTTC.